The rows below give T cell receptor beta chains drawn from one sample of a study of cytomegalovirus exposure and HLA in healthy donors. Sequencing used immunoSEQ multiplex PCR; TCRdb keeps in-frame clones, though not all of them. The sample includes 85,000 to 110,000 clones, roughly 79% of them seen just once. Sequencing input: PBMCs. The receptors come from a man between 50 and 59 years old in good health and CMV-seropositive. Both conserved end residues are trimmed from each CDR3.

CDR3	V	J
AISARQGASSGNTIY	TRBV10-3	TRBJ1-3
ASSEASTGLLLYGYT	TRBV6-1	TRBJ1-2
ASSPTTGNYGYT	TRBV11-2	TRBJ1-2
ASSPRGQSYEQY	TRBV9	TRBJ2-7
ASSLALDIYEQY	TRBV5-1	.
ASSPTSGSTDTQY	TRBV6-6	TRBJ2-3
AIRTGQGNTEAF	TRBV10-3	TRBJ1-1
AWSPSYTGELF	TRBV30	TRBJ2-2
ASSLYRGEQY	TRBV27	TRBJ2-7
ASTYTGGSGNEQF	TRBV6-6	TRBJ2-1
ASSTWSYGYT	TRBV19	TRBJ1-2
SAHGQNQKPTSTDTQY	TRBV29-1	TRBJ2-3
ASSLINYEQY	TRBV28	TRBJ2-7
ASSLAGYRLALAKNIQY	TRBV7-8	TRBJ2-4
ASSVGRGVGRPSGTQY	TRBV2	TRBJ2-5
ASSIDGAGYT	TRBV6-1	TRBJ1-2
ASSPGLAGVNEQF	TRBV7-3	TRBJ2-1
ASSEGLPSGANVLT	TRBV10-1	TRBJ2-6
ASSPLSLSGSPSSTEAF	TRBV18	TRBJ1-1
ASRPRTSGSSSYNEQF	TRBV5-1	TRBJ2-1
ASSGQGIGEAF	TRBV18	TRBJ1-1
ASSLTQGNEKLF	TRBV27	TRBJ1-4
ASSFRAGGGNEQF	TRBV5-4	TRBJ2-1
ASSQVNQAENTEAF	TRBV4-2	TRBJ1-1
ASTLDRGPVEQY	TRBV6-6	TRBJ2-7
ASTVEGSQPQH	TRBV6-1	TRBJ1-5
ASSLGSGRETQY	TRBV11-2	TRBJ2-5
ASSWQTGYEQY	TRBV28	TRBJ2-7
ASSPVRVDTGELF	TRBV18	TRBJ2-2
ASSSPREWSYEQY	TRBV28	TRBJ2-7
ASSLIGDYGYT	TRBV7-9	TRBJ1-2
ASSYWPNREGDTQY	TRBV6-5	TRBJ2-3
ASSPGTGGTGELF	TRBV5-1	TRBJ2-2
ASSDRFWATNSPLH	TRBV6-1	TRBJ1-6
ATSRDWTSGRNEQF	TRBV15	TRBJ2-1
ASTLWDQGAGGELF	TRBV30	TRBJ2-2
ASSSTSGDYEQY	TRBV6-5	TRBJ2-7
ASSGGEATEAF	TRBV7-3	TRBJ1-1
ASSYSGRDYNEQF	TRBV6-5	TRBJ2-1
ASRGLGTGLNGEQY	TRBV27	TRBJ2-7
ASSFQGLDSPLH	TRBV5-6	TRBJ1-6
AWTPGYNEQF	TRBV30	TRBJ2-1
ATSREYRENEKLF	TRBV15	TRBJ1-4
SSRPGEETQY	TRBV7-9	TRBJ2-5
ASSIWGAGEQY	TRBV19	TRBJ2-7
ASSAQQGAGEQY	TRBV25-1	TRBJ2-7
ASSLSGQGYGYT	TRBV7-2	TRBJ1-2
SVAGQGIYEQY	TRBV29-1	TRBJ2-7
ASSNPAPMNTEAF	TRBV21-1	TRBJ1-1
ASTSLHEQF	TRBV6-6	TRBJ2-1
ASSPRTGRGYEQY	TRBV7-9	TRBJ2-7
ASSYRGNYGYT	TRBV27	TRBJ1-2
ASSPGTGNQPQH	TRBV5-1	TRBJ1-5
ASSIDRGHDYEQY	TRBV7-9	TRBJ2-7